These 4 T cell receptor beta chains were sequenced from one sample in a study of beta chain features in type 1 diabetes. Study conclusions and caveats: TCRB CDR3s from Type 1 diabetes patients were moderately but significantly shorter in all four CD4+ subsets.

What these receptors recognize is not known. What was sequenced were expressed TCRB transcripts, since all of the isolated RNA had been reverse transcribed. Produced via immunoSEQ multiplex PCR; TCRdb's table is partial and in-frame only. The repertoire consists of 100,000 to 150,000 clones, with about 18% occurring once and the leading ten covering 2.6%. The sequencing sample was made of central memory CD4+ T cells from blood. The source of these receptors is a man aged 18 to 30 with type 1 diabetes.

The chain couples TRBV6-5 to TRBJ1-2; D ambiguous. This CDR3 is 11 amino acids long. Trimming removed 4 bases at V and 4 bases at J, with 4 bases between. The germline CDR1 and CDR2 sequences are MNHEY and SVGAGI. This CDR3 is CASSSGYGYTF. In DNA form, the CDR3 reads TGTGCCAGCAGTTCTGGCTATGGCTACACCTTC.

Remarks on this clone: The junction departs from germline at one end; a sequencing error may be responsible. Other DNA sequences in the same sample also yield this CDR3. This rearrangement joins TRBV7-6 to TRBJ2-3, with 8 bases matching TRBD2. The germline gives CDR1 SGHVS, CDR2 FNYEAQ. The CDR3 extends over 15 amino acids. CDR3 protein: CASSLTSDRADTQYF. CDR3 DNA sequence: TGCGCCAGCAGCCTGACTAGCGACCGAGCAGATACGCAGTATTTT. Full variable domain (missing parts from reference TRBV7-6 and TRBJ2-3): GAGVSQSPRYKVTKRGQDVALRCDPISGHVSLYWYRQALGQGPEFLTYFNYEAQQDKSGLPNDRFSAERPEGSISTLTIQRTEQRDSAMYRCASSLTSDRADTQYFGPGTRLTVL.

Only one count was recorded for this clone. The chain employs TRBV5-1 and TRBJ2-3, with D possibly matching TRBD1 (5 bases). V was cut by 0 bases and J by 7 bases, with 12 bases left in between. The CDR3 is 14 residues long. CDR1 and CDR2 (germline): SGHRS, YFSETQ. The CDR3 here is CASSLGQGGYTQYF. CDR3 DNA sequence: TGCGCCAGCAGCTTGGGCCAGGGTGGCTATACGCAGTATTTT. Using reference TRBV5-1 and TRBJ2-3 for the parts outside the CDR3, the full variable domain is KAGVTQTPRYLIKTRGQQVTLSCSPISGHRSVSWYQQTPGQGLQFLFEYFSETQRNKGNFPGRFSGRQFSNSRSEMNVSTLELGDSALYLCASSLGQGGYTQYFGPGTRLTVL.

Here the CDR3 reads CASSLGVAGVTDTQYF. The CDR3 nucleotides read TGTGCCAGCAGCTTAGGTGTAGCGGGGGTCACAGATACGCAGTATTTT. This chain links TRBV7-2 with TRBJ2-3, with 9 bases identical to TRBD2. This CDR3 comprises 16 residues. The ends lost 1 base at V and 2 bases at J; junction bases unmatched: 4. Germline V gene data show CDR1 as SGHTA and CDR2 as FQGNSA. Full variable domain (rest looked up from reference TRBV7-2 and TRBJ2-3): GAGVSQSPSNKVTEKGKDVELRCDPISGHTALYWYRQSLGQGLEFLIYFQGNSAPDKSGLPSDRFSAERTGGSVSTLTIQRTQQEDSAVYLCASSLGVAGVTDTQYFGPGTRLTVL.